The rows below give T cell receptor beta chains drawn from one sample of a study of blood T cell repertoires in COVID-19. Data came from immunoSEQ multiplex PCR; TCRdb stores just in-frame clones and leaves some out. Among about 170,000 clones listed, around 84% were seen once. Specimen: peripheral blood. These receptors were collected from a woman in her seventies with COVID-19, enrolled during active disease. Both conserved end residues are part of each CDR3. D genes are given only for firm matches. Clone sizes are given selectively: once, few, many, or a class where the clone is expanded.

v_gene: TRBV28
abundance: once
j_gene: TRBJ1-6
d_gene: -
CDR3aa: CASKTAGQNSPLHF
CDR3nt: TGTGCCAGCAAGACGGCAGGTCAAAACTCACCCCTCCACTTT

v_gene: TRBV5-1
abundance: once
j_gene: TRBJ2-1
d_gene: TRBD2
CDR3aa: CASSFNSGSSYNEQFF
CDR3nt: TGCGCCAGCAGCTTTAATAGCGGGAGCTCCTACAATGAGCAGTTCTTC

v_gene: TRBV5-4
abundance: -
j_gene: TRBJ1-2
d_gene: -
CDR3aa: CASSFKRLREENYGYTF
CDR3nt: TGTGCCAGCAGCTTTAAGCGTCTTCGGGAGGAGAACTATGGCTACACCTTC

v_gene: TRBV4-1
abundance: -
j_gene: TRBJ1-2
d_gene: TRBD1
CDR3aa: CASSQVWAGQRKADGYTF
CDR3nt: TGCGCCAGCAGCCAAGTTTGGGCGGGACAGAGAAAGGCCGATGGCTACACCTTC

v_gene: TRBV29-1
abundance: -
j_gene: TRBJ1-1
d_gene: -
CDR3aa: CSVVSFRADTEAFF
CDR3nt: TGCAGCGTTGTTTCTTTCAGGGCGGACACTGAAGCTTTCTTT

v_gene: TRBV29-1
abundance: once
j_gene: TRBJ2-1
d_gene: TRBD2
CDR3aa: CSVEQGRDYPSGEQFF
CDR3nt: TGCAGCGTTGAACAGGGACGGGACTACCCTTCGGGTGAGCAGTTCTTC

v_gene: TRBV4-2
abundance: -
j_gene: TRBJ2-7
d_gene: TRBD2
CDR3aa: CASSQEAGTSSGYEQYF
CDR3nt: TGTGCCAGCAGCCAAGAGGCGGGGACTAGTTCAGGGTACGAGCAGTACTTC

v_gene: TRBV27
abundance: -
j_gene: TRBJ2-7
d_gene: -
CDR3aa: CASSRAPLASYEQYF
CDR3nt: TGTGCCAGCAGCCGAGCCCCCCTAGCCTCCTACGAGCAGTACTTC

v_gene: TRBV28
abundance: -
j_gene: TRBJ2-1
d_gene: -
CDR3aa: CASSLKAGILGSYNEQFF
CDR3nt: TGTGCCAGCAGTTTAAAGGCAGGGATATTGGGCTCCTACAATGAGCAGTTCTTC

v_gene: TRBV18
abundance: -
j_gene: TRBJ2-5
d_gene: TRBD1
CDR3aa: CASSFGQGARETQYF
CDR3nt: TGTGCCAGCTCATTCGGACAGGGGGCGCGGGAGACCCAGTACTTC

v_gene: TRBV7-2
abundance: many
j_gene: TRBJ2-3
d_gene: -
CDR3aa: CASSLVQGTDTQYF
CDR3nt: TGTGCCAGCAGCTTGGTGCAGGGAACAGATACGCAGTATTTT

v_gene: TRBV7-3
abundance: -
j_gene: TRBJ2-1
d_gene: TRBD1
CDR3aa: CASSKPGTGNNEQFF
CDR3nt: TGTGCCAGCAGCAAACCCGGGACAGGTAACAATGAGCAGTTCTTC

v_gene: TRBV14
abundance: -
j_gene: TRBJ2-1
d_gene: TRBD2
CDR3aa: CASGQRVRGGLGWRNEQFF
CDR3nt: TGTGCCAGCGGACAGCGGGTGCGGGGGGGCCTCGGGTGGCGCAATGAGCAGTTCTTC

v_gene: TRBV10-3
abundance: -
j_gene: TRBJ2-5
d_gene: TRBD1
CDR3aa: CAISGLGGRETQYF
CDR3nt: TGTGCCATCAGTGGGTTAGGGGGCAGAGAGACCCAGTACTTC

v_gene: TRBV28
abundance: -
j_gene: TRBJ1-2
d_gene: -
CDR3aa: CASSPTPDTPYGYTF
CDR3nt: TGTGCCAGCAGTCCGACGCCAGACACCCCCTATGGCTACACCTTC

v_gene: TRBV7-2
abundance: -
j_gene: TRBJ2-6
d_gene: TRBD2
CDR3aa: CASRFGGGRGANVLTF
CDR3nt: TGTGCCAGCCGCTTCGGCGGGGGGCGGGGGGCCAACGTCCTGACTTTC

v_gene: TRBV10-3
abundance: -
j_gene: TRBJ2-1
d_gene: TRBD1
CDR3aa: CAISESGQGWYEQFF
CDR3nt: TGTGCCATCAGTGAGTCGGGACAGGGTTGGTATGAGCAGTTCTTC

v_gene: TRBV7-8
abundance: -
j_gene: TRBJ1-6
d_gene: -
CDR3aa: CASSRPGRNSPLHF
CDR3nt: TGTGCCAGCAGCCGCCCAGGTCGGAATTCACCCCTCCACTTT

v_gene: TRBV19
abundance: -
j_gene: TRBJ1-1
d_gene: -
CDR3aa: CASSTGNTEAFF
CDR3nt: TGTGCCAGTAGTACCGGTAACACTGAAGCTTTCTTT

v_gene: TRBV7-8
abundance: -
j_gene: TRBJ1-5
d_gene: -
CDR3aa: CASSPQQGSAQPQHF
CDR3nt: TGTGCCAGCAGCCCCCAACAGGGATCGGCTCAGCCCCAGCATTTT

v_gene: TRBV6-5
abundance: -
j_gene: TRBJ1-1
d_gene: TRBD1
CDR3aa: CASRRQGNTEAFF
CDR3nt: TGTGCCAGCAGACGACAGGGAAACACTGAAGCTTTCTTT